The table lists the clone carrying this T cell receptor beta chain with a few counts. Its antigen is unknown. Assay used: immunoSEQ multiplex PCR; TCRdb lists only in-frame clones, some missing. The repertoire includes some 110,000 clones, around nine tenths of them detected once, and approximately 6.5% sits in the top ten. V was clipped by 5 bases and J by 4 bases, with 17 bases between them. Germline assignment: CDR1 LNHDA and CDR2 SQIVND (reference sequence). The CDR3 is 15 residues long. The data were obtained in a study of T cell responses to AZD1222 COVID-19 vaccine. Doses given second, at about 4 or about 12 weeks, were pooled. Regarding the study as a whole: Regions left unmutated in variants are reportedly the target of nearly half of spike-specific TCRs. Donors skewed white British and female; clonal diversity was possibly underestimated. Dominant CD4 TCR responses targeted spike regions 160-218 and 743-854.

The clonotype comes from an adult who received the AZD1222 COVID-19 vaccine. The genes are TRBV19 and TRBJ2-5; D may be TRBD2 (5 bases). The material was peripheral blood, obtained 28 days after the second AZD1222 dose. The CDR3 nucleotides read TGTGCCAGTAGTGCCCTCATTCAGGCGGGAGAGACCCAGTACTTC. Translating it yields CASSALIQAGETQYF.